This note documents a single T cell receptor beta chain sequence. The target antigen is unknown. This sample is part of a study of cytomegalovirus exposure and HLA in healthy donors. Overall study context: About four fifths of approximately 400 genotyped donors fell in the Caucasian-associated ancestry cluster.

In the PCR, 60 Vbeta and 13 Jbeta primers were used. Assay: immunoSEQ multiplex PCR; the TCRdb copy retains only in-frame clones and omits some. The sample consists of some 200,000 clones, 79% of them appearing once. Donors were nominally healthy when sampled, though unrecorded immune exposures were likely. V was clipped by 1 base and J by 5 bases, with 14 bases between them. The CDR3 sequence is 15 residues long. Germline V gives CDR1 SGHTA, CDR2 FQGNSA. Study conclusions and caveats: The majority of TCR sequences were rare, yet some public TCRs appeared in many donors. In a later analysis, TCR beta V- and J-gene trimming was associated with a missense DCLRE1C variant.

The sequenced sample was PBMCs. The clonotype originates from a girl aged 10-17 years in good health and CMV-seropositive. The chain recombines TRBV7-2 with TRBJ2-5, with D maybe TRBD1 (6 bases). CDR3 amino acids: CASSLGQGTRETQYF. Written as DNA, the CDR3 is TGTGCCAGCAGCTTAGGGCAGGGGACACGGGAGACCCAGTACTTC.